The entry that follows covers one T cell receptor (beta chain) sequence. This specimen belongs to a study of blood T cell repertoires in COVID-19. Turning to the study itself: Sources were T cells, B-cell-depleted T cells, or PBMCs; the material itself was cDNA or gDNA.

Germline V gene lookup returns CDR1 LNHDA and CDR2 SQIVND (reference sequence). The CDR3 runs to 13 residues. Trimming stripped 5 bases from V and 10 bases from J, with 12 bases between. Here immunoSEQ multiplex PCR was the method, and the copy in TCRdb shows in-frame clones only, minus some. This sample has a few hundred thousand clones, with about 85% found just once. The genes are TRBV19 and TRBJ1-6; D is unresolved. The sequenced sample consisted of peripheral blood. The sequence derives from a woman between 45 and 60 years old with active or convalescent COVID-19. CDR3 DNA: TGTGCCAGTAGTCCACAGAGAGACTCACCCCTCCACTTT. It encodes CASSPQRDSPLHF.